The 2 T cell receptor beta chains below come from one sample, sequenced in a study of radiation and T cells in renal cell carcinoma. Time point: blood 2 weeks post-SBRT. Regarding treatment: 15 Gy SBRT to primary tumor, nephrectomy 4 weeks later. Libraries were prepared by immunoSEQ multiplex PCR; TCRdb keeps only in-frame clonotypes and omits some of them. The data contain some 120,000 clones, more than 75% of them singletons. This material consisted of blood, taken from a patient whose treatment included radiotherapy and nephrectomy. The receptors derive from a woman between 65 and 79 years old with renal cell carcinoma.

The J gene is TRBJ1-4, the V gene TRBV30; the match to TRBD1 covers 11 bases. This CDR3 spans 16 amino acids. CDR1 is GTSNPN, CDR2 SVGIG, per germline (reference sequence). The V segment lost 4 bases and the J segment 4 bases; nucleotides outside the gene matches: 8. In DNA, the CDR3 is TGTGCCTGGACTGGAGGACAGGGGGCGTTTAATGAAAAACTGTTTTTT. Translation: CAWTGGQGAFNEKLFF.

The CDR3 loop is CSARRVDEQFF. The DNA of the CDR3 is TGCAGTGCTAGGAGAGTGGATGAGCAGTTCTTC. The gene calls are TRBV20-1 and TRBJ2-1; no definite D call. The CDR3 spans 11 residues. V gave up 3 bases and J gave up 8 bases, with 8 bases separating them. Germline CDR1 reads DFQATT; CDR2 reads SNEGSKA (reference sequence).